These 5 T cell receptor beta chains were sequenced from one sample in a study of T cells in Graves' hyperthyroidism and ophthalmopathy. TCR beta CDR3 regions were amplified from RNA. Researchers ran a first-round RT-PCR on the TCR CDR3 using the HTBI primer set. TCRdb redid the calling of the multiplex PCR reads with MiXCR, one entry per CDR3 protein. This repertoire shows 550,000 to 850,000 distinct CDR3 sequences, approximately 19% found once; its top ten account for around 15%. Sequencing was performed on blood. The source of these receptors is a woman aged 50 to 60 with Graves' hyperthyroidism that later progressed to Graves' ophthalmopathy.

This clonotype was detected a few times. CDR3 DNA: TGTGCCAGCTCCCTATCCGGGACAGGGCTCTCTGGAAACACCATATATTTT. Amino acid sequence: CASSLSGTGLSGNTIYF. This chain connects TRBV18 to TRBJ1-3, with 9 bases lining up with TRBD1. The CDR3 totals 17 residues. Trimming at V came to 6 bases and at J to 0 bases, leaving 9 bases not matched to a gene. Germline V gene data show CDR1 as KGHSH and CDR2 as LQKENI.

This clonotype was counted at least ten times. V is TRBV18 and J is TRBJ1-1, with D perhaps TRBD1 (5 bases). The CDR3 spans 15 residues. The ends were cut back, 6 bases at V and 3 bases at J, with 17 bases in the middle. The germline V gene encodes CDR1 KGHSH and CDR2 LQKENI. DNA of the CDR3: TGTGCCAGCTCGCCAAATTTAGGGGTCGACACTGAAGCTTTCTTT. Protein product: CASSPNLGVDTEAFF.

This clonotype was seen only a few times. Sequence at one end of the junction differs from germline and may be a read error. The DNA for the CDR3 is TGCAGCGTTGCTTTGTCACAGGCTGGCAGCGCCTTC. It yields the protein CSVALSQAGSAF. The V gene is TRBV29-1, the J gene TRBJ1-2; TRBD1 is a possible D gene (5 bases). CDR1 is SQVTM, CDR2 ANQGSEA, per germline. The CDR3 totals 12 residues. Filled out from reference TRBV29-1 and TRBJ1-2, the complete variable domain reads SAVISQKPSRDICQRGTSLTIQCQVDSQVTMMFWYRQQPGQSLTLIATANQGSEATYESGFVIDKFPISRPNLTFSTLTVSNMSPEDSSIYLCSVALSQAGSAFGSGTRLTVV.

Concerning this clonotype itself: One end of the junction does not line up with germline, which may come from a read error. V gene TRBV6-2 or TRBV6-3 combines with J gene TRBJ2-1; 8 bases fit TRBD2. Germline CDR1 reads MNHEY; CDR2 reads SVGEGT. There are 16 residues in the CDR3. The CDR3 nucleotides are TGTGCCGGCAGTTACGAGGCGGGGGGCCCTAACAATGAGCAGTTCTTC. Translated, it gives CAGSYEAGGPNNEQFF.

This clonotype was seen a few times. The chain recombines TRBV6-6 with TRBJ1-4; weak D call: TRBD1 (5 bases). Trimming stripped 0 bases from V and 6 bases from J, with 11 bases between. Germline CDR1 is MNHNY and CDR2 is SVGAGI (reference sequence). The CDR3 is 15 amino acids. The CDR3 protein is CASSYSRRGDEKLFF. The CDR3 region has the DNA TGTGCCAGCAGTTACTCGAGACGGGGGGATGAAAAACTGTTTTTT.